Sequencing of this T cell receptor beta chain was carried out in a study of blood T cell repertoires in COVID-19. Whole-study context: Sites in the United States, Italy and Spain provided acute and convalescent COVID-19 samples. Sources were T cells, B-cell-depleted T cells, or PBMCs; the material itself was cDNA or gDNA.

Original analysis: Reference gene primer amplification yielded estimated nucleated cell counts. Produced via immunoSEQ multiplex PCR; TCRdb's table is partial and in-frame only. That table furnishes V, J and clone size, whereas the DNA furnished D and trimming. The table shows approximately 210,000 clones, with 81% occurring only once. Germline lookup yields CDR1 SGHTA and CDR2 FQGNSA. V gave up 5 bases and J gave up 3 bases; unmatched junction bases: 4. The CDR3 is 14 residues long. J is TRBJ2-7 and V is TRBV7-2, with 10 bases fitting TRBD1. Sequencing input: PBMCs or T cells enriched from blood (not recorded which). The clonotype comes from a woman between 50 and 59 years old with acute COVID-19. The CDR3 DNA follows: TGTGCCAGCAGCACTCGGACAGGGGGCTACGAGCAGTACTTC. Protein product: CASSTRTGGYEQYF.